This TCR beta chain was captured in a study of vaccination effects on CD4 cells after COVID-19 (dated by TCRdb to between 2021 and 2022). Background for the entire study: Each participant got two doses of an mRNA SARS-CoV-2 vaccine, either BNT162b2 or mRNA-1273. The study compared SARS-CoV-2 spike-specific CD4+ TCR repertoires before and after mRNA vaccination in COVID-19 convalescent patients and infection-naive vaccine recipients. Cultures from other donors in the study were sequenced with the Oncomine TCR Beta short-read assay on an Illumina iSeq 100. The full study included roughly 10 COVID-19 convalescent patients and a few SARS-CoV-2-naive healthy vaccine recipients. Study-level results and caveats: Among healthy vaccine recipients, nearly all vaccine-induced clones were SARS-CoV-2 mono-reactive, and only 1 of 255 was cross-reactive with common cold coronaviruses. At late post-vaccination timepoints, both infection-induced and vaccine-induced clones showed marked clonal contraction, consistent with waning T cell responses. Limitations of the study were the small number of convalescent patients and the absence of early post-infection timepoints.

Libraries were built with the immunoSEQ multiplex PCR assay. DNA from the cultured, isolated CD4+ T cells was subjected to TCR beta CDR3 sequencing. Processing in the source paper ran as follows. Non-productive TCR sequences were removed and reads were trimmed to the CDR3 region, keeping CDR3s of at least 7 amino acids. The MANAFEST web app was used to identify antigen-specific clonotypes by comparing expansion in peptide wells with expansion in reference cultures. To count as positive, a clone had to show expansion at FDR<0.05 compared with the reference and with all other wells, an odds ratio above 5, and a frequency above 0.1% in two replicate wells. A clonotype was defined as cross-reactive if the clonotype was significantly expanded both in SARS-CoV-2 spike wells and in at least one common cold coronavirus spike condition. CDR3 similarity was assessed by Levenshtein distance using the stringdist R package, and unrooted trees were constructed with ape in R 3.6.1. Here the immuneACCESS table is served through TCRdb, limited to in-frame sequences with V and J called. Missing clones are a known gap in these copies; in checked studies unresolved V genes cover under half, and the rest lacks a known reason. For V, J and clone size, that table is used; D and trimming come from the DNA. The sample table shows more than 40,000 clones, and 77% are seen once. The ten largest clones represent 2.5% to 3% of the sample.

From the cysteine through the phenylalanine, the CDR3 covers 13 amino acids. Left in the record is the CDR3 DNA by itself, 39 bases read in frame from the first base. V loses 0 bases, J loses 4 bases, and the germline ends lie 6 bases apart. The germline V gene provides CDR1 SGHDN and CDR2 FVKESK. In the ViraFEST assay, PBMC were stimulated with viral peptide pools, and TCR sequencing was then used to find antigen-specific CD4+ T cell clonotypes based on their expansion. After 10 to 11 days of culture, CD4+ T cells were isolated with the EasySep CD4+ T cell isolation kit. None of the healthy vaccine recipients had a prior SARS-CoV-2 infection, which was confirmed by nucleocapsid antibody tests that came back negative both before and after vaccination. Some 2 million PBMC per well were cultured in IMDM with around 5.3% human AB serum, 8 to 10 IU/ml IL-2 and gentamicin, plus 10 ug/ml peptides. Half of the culture medium was replaced with fresh IL-2-containing medium on days 3 and 7. Each peptide stimulation condition was cultured in triplicate wells unless otherwise noted. PBMC were separated from whole blood using Ficoll-Paque Plus gradient centrifugation and were then either cryopreserved at -140C or used fresh. The overlapping peptide pools covered the spike proteins of SARS-CoV-2 and of the common cold coronaviruses HCoV-NL63, HCoV-OC43 and HCoV-229E. Genomic DNA was extracted from cultured CD4+ T cells with the QIAamp micro DNA kit.

Concerning this clone: The antigen this receptor binds is unknown. Base qualities are missing; no much larger clone stands one base away.

Sequenced material: CD4+ T cells from PBMCs cultured with HCoV-NL63 spike peptides, taken before COVID-19 vaccination. What this sample's cell subset or site label stands for: HCoV-NL63 spike overlapping peptide pool stimulation. The rearrangement combines TRBV14 with TRBJ2-5; the D gene identity is not certain. The receptor comes from a human donor who received a COVID-19 vaccine. In nucleotides, the sequence is TGTGCCAGCAGCCAAGATATGGGAGAGACCCAGTACTTC. This gives the protein CASSQDMGETQYF.